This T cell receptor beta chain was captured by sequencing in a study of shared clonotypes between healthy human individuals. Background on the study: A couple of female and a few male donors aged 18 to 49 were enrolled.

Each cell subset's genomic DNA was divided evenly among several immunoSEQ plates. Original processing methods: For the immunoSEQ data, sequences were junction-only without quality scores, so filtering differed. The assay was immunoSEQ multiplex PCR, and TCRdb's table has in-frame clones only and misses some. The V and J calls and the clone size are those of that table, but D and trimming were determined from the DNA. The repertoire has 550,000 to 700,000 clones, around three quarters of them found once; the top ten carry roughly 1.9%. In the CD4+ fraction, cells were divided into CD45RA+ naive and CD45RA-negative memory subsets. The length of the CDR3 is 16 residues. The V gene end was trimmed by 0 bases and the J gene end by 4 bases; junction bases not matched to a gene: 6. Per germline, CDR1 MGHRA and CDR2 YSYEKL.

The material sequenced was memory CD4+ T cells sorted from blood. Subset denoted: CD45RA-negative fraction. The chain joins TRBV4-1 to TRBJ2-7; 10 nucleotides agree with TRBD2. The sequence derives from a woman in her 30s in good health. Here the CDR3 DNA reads TGCGCCAGCAGCCAAGATCTAGCGGGAGTTTGGTACGAGCAGTACTTC. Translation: CASSQDLAGVWYEQYF.